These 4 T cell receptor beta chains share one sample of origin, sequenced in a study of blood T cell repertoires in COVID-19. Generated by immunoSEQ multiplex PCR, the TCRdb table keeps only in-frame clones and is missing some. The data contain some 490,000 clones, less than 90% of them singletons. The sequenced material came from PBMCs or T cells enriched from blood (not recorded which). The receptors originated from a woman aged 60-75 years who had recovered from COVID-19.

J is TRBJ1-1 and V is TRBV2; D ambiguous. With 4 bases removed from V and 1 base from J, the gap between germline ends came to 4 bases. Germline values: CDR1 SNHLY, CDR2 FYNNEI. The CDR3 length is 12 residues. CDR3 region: CASSAGNTEAFF. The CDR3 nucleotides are TGTGCCAGCAGTGCAGGGAACACTGAAGCTTTCTTT. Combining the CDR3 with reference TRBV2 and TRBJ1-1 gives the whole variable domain EPEVTQTPSHQVTQMGQEVILRCVPISNHLYFYWYRQILGQKVEFLVSFYNNEISEKSEIFDDQFSVERPDGSNFTLKIRSTKLEDSAMYFCASSAGNTEAFFGQGTRLTVV.

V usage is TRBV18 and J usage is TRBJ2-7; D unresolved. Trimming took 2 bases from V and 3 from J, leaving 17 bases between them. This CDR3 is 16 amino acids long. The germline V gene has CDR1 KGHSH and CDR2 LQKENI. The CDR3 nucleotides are TGTGCCAGCTCACCAGAGGTCCGAAAAGGCTACTACGAGCAGTACTTC. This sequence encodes CASSPEVRKGYYEQYF.

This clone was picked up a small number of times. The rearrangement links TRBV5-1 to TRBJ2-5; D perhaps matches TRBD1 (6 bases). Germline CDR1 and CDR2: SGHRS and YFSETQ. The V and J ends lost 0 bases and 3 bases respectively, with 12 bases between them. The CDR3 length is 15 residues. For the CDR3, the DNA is TGCGCCAGCAGCTTGGCCCAGGGGAGAAAAGAGACCCAGTACTTC. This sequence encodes CASSLAQGRKETQYF.

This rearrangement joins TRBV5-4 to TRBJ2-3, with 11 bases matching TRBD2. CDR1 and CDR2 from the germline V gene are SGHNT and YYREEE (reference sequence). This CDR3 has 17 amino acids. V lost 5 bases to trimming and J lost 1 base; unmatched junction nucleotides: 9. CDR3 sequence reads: CASRVAGGYRGTDTQYF. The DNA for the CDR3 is TGTGCCAGCAGAGTAGCGGGGGGGTATCGGGGCACAGATACGCAGTATTTT. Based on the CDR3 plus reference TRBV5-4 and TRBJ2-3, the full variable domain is ETGVTQSPTHLIKTRGQQVTLRCSSQSGHNTVSWYQQALGQGPQFIFQYYREEENGRGNFPPRFSGLQFPNYSSELNVNALELDDSALYLCASRVAGGYRGTDTQYFGPGTRLTVL.